A single T cell receptor beta chain is shown here with its context. This clonotype was found a few times. What this receptor recognizes is not known. No quality values exist for individual bases; no much larger clone is one base distant. V sheds 0 bases and J sheds 8 bases, leaving 13 bases between their ends. CDR1 and CDR2 (DFQATT, SNEGSKA) derive from the germline V gene (reference sequence). The CDR3 covers 14 residues, taking in both the cysteine and the phenylalanine. Of all the DNA, just the CDR3 is kept, 42 bases in frame from base 1. The sequencer listed for this sample is Illumina NovaSeq 6000. cDNA libraries for TCRalpha and TCRbeta were prepared by 5'RACE using constant-segment primers, with sample barcodes and unique molecular identifiers added. Trizol reagent was used to extract RNA from every sample. Library amplification was performed in two PCR steps, and a second sample barcode and Illumina TruSeq adapters were introduced in the second step. Sequencing of libraries was performed on an Illumina NovaSeq with 2 x 150 bp paired-end reads. The authors processed their data as follows. The reads were demultiplexed and collapsed into UMI-guided consensus sequences using migec v1.2.7. Using mixcr v2.1.11, UMI consensuses were aligned to TRA and TRB V and J templates and then assembled into clonotypes. A clonotype was counted as expanded or contracted only if both edgeR and NoisET called the change significant, with noise models trained on biological replicates. For edgeR calls, the cutoffs were a false discovery rate-adjusted p below 0.01 and a log2 fold-change threshold of 1. As an exploratory analysis of dynamics, max-normalized trajectories of the 1000 most abundant clonotypes were examined by PCA with hierarchical clustering. Each responding clone was given a CD4 or CD8 phenotype based on the CD4+ and CD8+ repertoires, which had been sequenced separately. Using fastp trimming at Q25 and MiXCR clonotype assembly, TCRdb reanalyzed the public sequencing data and kept in-frame beta chains. Rows are combined by CDR3 protein, so each entry shows the most common genes and DNA. The V and J calls were determined by TCRdb, not by the authors. This sample has fewer than 300,000 distinct CDR3 sequences in its table, and about a sixth of those were observed once. The ten largest clones take up more than 20% of the sample.

The sample belongs to a study of T-cell memory formation after mild COVID-19 (TCRdb year 2021). Background on the whole study: TCR sequence clusters from the two donors were found to be largely donor specific. Longitudinal TCRalpha and TCRbeta repertoire sequencing tracked T-cell clones expanding and contracting after mild COVID-19 in two donors. The cohort comprised two young, previously healthy adult volunteers, one female and one male. General findings and caveats noted by the study authors: The study included only a couple of mild cases, and larger cohorts that include severe cases with pre-infection samples were judged to be necessary. Some responding clones were found in pre-infection memory, which suggests that pre-existing cross-reactive memory T cells took part in the SARS-CoV-2 response. SARS-CoV-2 specificity was not confirmed for the second-wave clones peaking on day 37. Contracting CD4+ clones were located mainly in the CM and EM memory subsets, whereas CD8+ clones were found to be enriched in EMRA. Clones that contracted from day 15 to 85 showed balanced CD4/CD8 phenotypes, whereas a second wave of clones that expanded from day 15 to 37 leaned towards CD4+.

Ficoll-Paque density gradient centrifugation was used to isolate PBMCs. The rearranged segments are TRBV20-1 and TRBJ1-4; too little of a D gene remains to name it. Material for sequencing was PBMCs or a T cell subset sorted from them (not recorded which). The receptor's source is a man between 18 and 35 years old who had mild COVID-19 (a few samples of this study predate the infection). The sample titles of this study are shuffled in the database, so cell type and time point are left out; the donor was told from shared clones. Read as DNA, the sequence is TGCAGTGCTAGAGATCCATCCCTCCCGGAAAAACTGTTTTTT. It codes for CSARDPSLPEKLFF.